These T cell receptor beta chains were read from a single sample in a study of blood T cell repertoires in COVID-19. The data were produced by immunoSEQ multiplex PCR, yet TCRdb's version contains in-frame clones alone and is incomplete. This table has a few hundred thousand clones, 75% to 90% appearing once. The sequenced sample was PBMCs or T cells enriched from blood (not recorded which). The origin of the receptors is a man aged 25-45 years who had recovered from COVID-19. Each CDR3 is given with its conserved first and last residue. Clone size is given for some rows only: seen once, a few or many times, or a class if the clone is expanded.

abundance | v_gene | CDR3aa
few | TRBV7-2 | CASSRQGYEQYF
NA | TRBV4-3 | CASSQGQNSGNTIYF
NA | TRBV18 | CASSPALNTEAFF
once | TRBV7-9 | CASSPKRVAGVEQFF
NA | TRBV28 | CASSPLDWDSQETQYF
NA | TRBV24-1 | CATSPTGNYGYTF
NA | TRBV6-1 | CASSDQGAFGNTIYF
NA | TRBV5-1 | CASSSAATSEETQYF
NA | TRBV4-1 | CASRIRPGGSNEKLFF
NA | TRBV9 | CASSVDSRVNSPLHF
once | TRBV7-2 | CASSFRLPGLPTDTQYF
NA | TRBV4-2 | CASSQGLVTSNEKLFF
NA | TRBV6-5 | CASSYGGNYGYTF
NA | TRBV2 | CASTYRGGDYSNQPQHF
NA | TRBV25-1 | CASTKLAGGYNEQFF
NA | TRBV14 | CASSRAGQNTEAFF
NA | TRBV2 | CASRIDKNTEAFF
few | TRBV7-2 | CASSLKQGADEQYF
NA | TRBV10-2 | CASSESRTGGNSPLHF
few | TRBV4-3 | CASSQDSGGLSPQHF
NA | TRBV4-3 | CASSHNSGANVLTF
NA | TRBV3-1/TRBV3-2 | CASRRGSSPLHF
NA | TRBV6-5 | CASSYSGSTYEQYF
NA | TRBV9 | CASSVGQGVDTIYF
NA | TRBV7-9 | CASSLGNRDRKANTEAFF
NA | TRBV28 | CASSLYAYSGNTIYF
NA | TRBV13 | CASSPVAGQGETQYF
NA | TRBV6-5 | CASSSRDRVFPYEQYF
NA | TRBV3-1/TRBV3-2 | CASSQGGQGVSGANVLTF
NA | TRBV5-1 | CASSLGTGNTEAFF
NA | TRBV24-1 | CATSDPREAPNYGYTF
NA | TRBV28 | CASSRPGVGNQETQYF
NA | TRBV15 | CATSREEVSLMMVPHSPLHF
few | TRBV5-4 | CASVWPSGHTGELFF
NA | TRBV3-1/TRBV3-2 | CASSQGRPGDYNSPLHF
NA | TRBV28 | CASSWAYNEQFF
NA | TRBV4-1 | CASSPPDRARVTGELFF
NA | TRBV30 | CAWSVLSEDTGELFF
NA | TRBV7-2 | CATPDTGELFF
NA | TRBV15 | CATSREIAGVADTQYF
NA | TRBV9 | CASSVDPLLYNEQFF
NA | TRBV4-1 | CASSQVILDTQYF
once | TRBV19 | CASSMLVHYNQPQHF
NA | TRBV24-1 | CATSVTGGIFTSGANVLTF
NA | TRBV6-1 | CASSEDGGIAFF
NA | TRBV7-9 | CASSLTTGELFF
NA | TRBV4-2 | CASSQKSTDYNSPLHF
few | TRBV7-9 | CASSPGWGTGGNSPLHF